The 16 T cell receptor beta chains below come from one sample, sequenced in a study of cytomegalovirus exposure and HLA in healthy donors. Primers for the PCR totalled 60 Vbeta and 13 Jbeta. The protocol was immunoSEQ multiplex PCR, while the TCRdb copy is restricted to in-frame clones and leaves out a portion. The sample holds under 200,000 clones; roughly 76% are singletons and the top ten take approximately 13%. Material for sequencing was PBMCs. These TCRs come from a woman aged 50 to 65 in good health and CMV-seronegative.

This CDR3 is CASSTRDTYGYTF. CDR3 nucleotide sequence: TGTGCCAGCAGCACCCGGGACACCTATGGCTACACCTTC. The chain combines TRBV7-9 with TRBJ1-2, with D possibly being TRBD1 (6 bases). The V and J ends lost 5 bases and 4 bases respectively, with 11 bases between them. Germline CDR1 SEHNR, CDR2 FQNEAQ (reference sequence). The CDR3 is 13 amino acids.

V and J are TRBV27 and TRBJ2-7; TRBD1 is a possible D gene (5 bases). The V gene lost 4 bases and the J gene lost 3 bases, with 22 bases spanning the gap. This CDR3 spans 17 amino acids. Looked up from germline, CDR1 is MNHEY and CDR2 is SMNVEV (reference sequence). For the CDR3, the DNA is TGTGCCAGCAGTTCTCTTTTAAGGGGTCCCACCTTCTACGAGCAGTACTTC. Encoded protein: CASSSLLRGPTFYEQYF.

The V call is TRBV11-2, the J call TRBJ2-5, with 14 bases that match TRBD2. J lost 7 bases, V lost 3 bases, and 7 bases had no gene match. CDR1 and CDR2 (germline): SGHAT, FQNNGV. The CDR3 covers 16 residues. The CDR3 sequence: CASSFGTSGGVWTQYF. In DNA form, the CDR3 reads TGTGCCAGCAGCTTCGGGACTAGCGGGGGCGTTTGGACCCAGTACTTC. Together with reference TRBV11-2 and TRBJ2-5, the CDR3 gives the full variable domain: EAGVAQSPRYKIIEKRQSVAFWCNPISGHATLYWYQQILGQGPKLLIQFQNNGVVDDSQLPKDRFSAERLKGVDSTLKIQPAKLEDSAVYLCASSFGTSGGVWTQYFGPGTRLLVL.

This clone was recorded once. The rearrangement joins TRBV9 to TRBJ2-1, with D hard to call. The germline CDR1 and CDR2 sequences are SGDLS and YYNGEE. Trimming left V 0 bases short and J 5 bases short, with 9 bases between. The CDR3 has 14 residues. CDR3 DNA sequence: TGTGCCAGCAGCGTAGAGTGGCAGAACAATGAGCAGTTCTTC. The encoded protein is CASSVEWQNNEQFF.

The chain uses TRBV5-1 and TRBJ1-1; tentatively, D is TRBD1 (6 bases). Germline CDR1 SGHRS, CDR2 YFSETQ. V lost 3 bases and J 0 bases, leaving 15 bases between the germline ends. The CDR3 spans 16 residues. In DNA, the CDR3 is TGCGCCAGCAGCTCGAGTACTACAGGGCTGAACACTGAAGCTTTCTTT. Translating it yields CASSSSTTGLNTEAFF. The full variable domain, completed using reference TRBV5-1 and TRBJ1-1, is KAGVTQTPRYLIKTRGQQVTLSCSPISGHRSVSWYQQTPGQGLQFLFEYFSETQRNKGNFPGRFSGRQFSNSRSEMNVSTLELGDSALYLCASSSSTTGLNTEAFFGQGTRLTVV.

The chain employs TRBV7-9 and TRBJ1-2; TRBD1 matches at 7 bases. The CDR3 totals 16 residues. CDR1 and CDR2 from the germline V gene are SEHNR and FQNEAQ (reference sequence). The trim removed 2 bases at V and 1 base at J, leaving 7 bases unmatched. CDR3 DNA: TGTGCCAGCAGCTTATTTGCGACAGGGCATAACTATGGCTACACCTTC. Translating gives CASSLFATGHNYGYTF.

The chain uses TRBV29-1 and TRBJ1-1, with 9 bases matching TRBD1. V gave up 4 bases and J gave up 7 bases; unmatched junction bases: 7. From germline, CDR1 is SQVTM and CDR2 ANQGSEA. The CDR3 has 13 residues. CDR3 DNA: TGCAGCGTTGTGGGGACAGGGATCGGTGAAGCTTTCTTT. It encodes CSVVGTGIGEAFF.

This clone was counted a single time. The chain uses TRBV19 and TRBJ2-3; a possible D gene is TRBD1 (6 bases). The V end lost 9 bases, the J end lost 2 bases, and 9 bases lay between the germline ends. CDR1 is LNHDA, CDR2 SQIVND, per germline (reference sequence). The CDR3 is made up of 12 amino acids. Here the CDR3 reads CASGQFTDTQYF. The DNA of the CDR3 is TGTGCCAGCGGACAGTTCACAGATACGCAGTATTTT. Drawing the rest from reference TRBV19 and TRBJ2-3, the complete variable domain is DGGITQSPKYLFRKEGQNVTLSCEQNLNHDAMYWYRQDPGQGLRLIYYSQIVNDFQKGDIAEGYSVSREKKESFPLTVTSAQKNPTAFYLCASGQFTDTQYFGPGTRLTVL.

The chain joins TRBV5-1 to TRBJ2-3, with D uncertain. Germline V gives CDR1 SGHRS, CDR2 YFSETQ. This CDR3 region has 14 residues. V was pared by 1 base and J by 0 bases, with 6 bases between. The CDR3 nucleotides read TGCGCCAGCAGCTTGCAGGATAGCACAGATACGCAGTATTTT. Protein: CASSLQDSTDTQYF.

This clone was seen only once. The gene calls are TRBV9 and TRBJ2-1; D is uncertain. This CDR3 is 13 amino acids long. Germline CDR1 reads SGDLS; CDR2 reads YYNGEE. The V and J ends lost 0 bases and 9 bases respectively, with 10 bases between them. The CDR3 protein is CASSVDPRSEQFF. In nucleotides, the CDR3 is TGTGCCAGCAGCGTAGATCCGAGGTCTGAGCAGTTCTTC.

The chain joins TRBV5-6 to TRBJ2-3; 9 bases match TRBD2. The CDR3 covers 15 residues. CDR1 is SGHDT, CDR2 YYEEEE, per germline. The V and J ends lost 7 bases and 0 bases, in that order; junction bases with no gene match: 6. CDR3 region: CASYRLAGSTDTQYF. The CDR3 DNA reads TGTGCCAGCTACAGGCTAGCGGGGAGCACAGATACGCAGTATTTT.

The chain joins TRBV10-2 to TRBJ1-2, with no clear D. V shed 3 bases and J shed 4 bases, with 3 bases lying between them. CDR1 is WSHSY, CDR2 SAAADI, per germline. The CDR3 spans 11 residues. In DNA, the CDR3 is TGCGCCAGCAGTGACCTCTATGGCTACACCTTC. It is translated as CASSDLYGYTF.

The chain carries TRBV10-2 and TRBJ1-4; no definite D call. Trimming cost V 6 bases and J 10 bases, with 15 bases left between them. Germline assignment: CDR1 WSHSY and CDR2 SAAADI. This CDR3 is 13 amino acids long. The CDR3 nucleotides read TGCGCCAGCAGAAAGGGTCTTGGAGGAAAACTGTTTTTT. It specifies CASRKGLGGKLFF.

The CDR3 is CAITAGTGGPDTQYF. The DNA for the CDR3 is TGTGCCATCACTGCAGGGACAGGGGGCCCAGATACGCAGTATTTT. This chain joins TRBV10-3 and TRBJ2-3, with 12 bases matching TRBD1. Germline assignment: CDR1 ENHRY and CDR2 SYGVKD. J gave up 4 bases and V 7 bases, and 6 bases lay outside the gene matches. The CDR3 is 15 amino acids.

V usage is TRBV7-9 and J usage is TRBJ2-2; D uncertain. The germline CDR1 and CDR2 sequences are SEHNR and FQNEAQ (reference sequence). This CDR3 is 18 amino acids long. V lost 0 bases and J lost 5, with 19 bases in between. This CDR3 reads CASSLALGRSGKTGELFF. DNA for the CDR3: TGTGCCAGCAGCTTAGCGCTCGGTAGGTCAGGAAAAACCGGGGAGCTGTTTTTT.

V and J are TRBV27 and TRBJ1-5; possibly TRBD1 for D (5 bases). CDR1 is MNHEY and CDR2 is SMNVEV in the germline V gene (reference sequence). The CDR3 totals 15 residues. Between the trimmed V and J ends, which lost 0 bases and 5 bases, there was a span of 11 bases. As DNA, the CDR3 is TGTGCCAGCAGTTTATCGGGGGGACGAGATCAGCCCCAGCATTTT. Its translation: CASSLSGGRDQPQHF.